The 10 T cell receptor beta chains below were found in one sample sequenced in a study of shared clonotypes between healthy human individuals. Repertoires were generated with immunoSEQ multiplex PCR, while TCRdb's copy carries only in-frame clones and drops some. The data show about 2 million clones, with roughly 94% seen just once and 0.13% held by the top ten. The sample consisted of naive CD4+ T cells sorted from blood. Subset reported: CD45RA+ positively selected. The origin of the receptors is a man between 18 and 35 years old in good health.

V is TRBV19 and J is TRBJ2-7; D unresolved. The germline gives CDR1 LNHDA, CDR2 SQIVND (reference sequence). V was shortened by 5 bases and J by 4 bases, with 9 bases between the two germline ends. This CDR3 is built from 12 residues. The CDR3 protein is CASSYTRYEQYF. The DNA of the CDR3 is TGTGCCAGTAGTTACACGCGATACGAGCAGTACTTC.

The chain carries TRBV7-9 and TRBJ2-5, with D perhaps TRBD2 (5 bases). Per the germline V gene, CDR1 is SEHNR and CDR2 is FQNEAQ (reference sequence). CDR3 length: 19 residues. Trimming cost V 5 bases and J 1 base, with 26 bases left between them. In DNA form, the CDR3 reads TGTGCCAGCAGCCCTTCGAGGACTCGTGGGCTTAAGGGCCAAGAGACCCAGTACTTC. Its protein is CASSPSRTRGLKGQETQYF.

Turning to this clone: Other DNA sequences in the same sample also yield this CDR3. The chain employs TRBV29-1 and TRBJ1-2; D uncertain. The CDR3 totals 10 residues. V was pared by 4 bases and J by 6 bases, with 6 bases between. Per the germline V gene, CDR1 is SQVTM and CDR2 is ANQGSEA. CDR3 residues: CSVGTDGYTF. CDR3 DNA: TGCAGCGTTGGGACCGATGGCTACACCTTC.

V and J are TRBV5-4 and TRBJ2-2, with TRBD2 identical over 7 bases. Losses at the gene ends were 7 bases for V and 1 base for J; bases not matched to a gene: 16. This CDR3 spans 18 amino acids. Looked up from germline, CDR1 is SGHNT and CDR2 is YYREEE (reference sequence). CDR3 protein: CASLGLLAQPLNTGELFF. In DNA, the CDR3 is TGTGCCAGCCTCGGTTTACTAGCGCAACCTCTGAACACCGGGGAGCTGTTTTTT.

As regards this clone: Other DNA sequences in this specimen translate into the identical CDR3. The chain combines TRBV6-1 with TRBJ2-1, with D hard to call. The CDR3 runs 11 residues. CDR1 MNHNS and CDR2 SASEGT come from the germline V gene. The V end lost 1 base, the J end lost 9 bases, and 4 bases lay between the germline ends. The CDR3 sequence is CASSEGGEQFF. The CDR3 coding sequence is TGTGCCAGCAGTGAAGGTGGTGAGCAGTTCTTC.

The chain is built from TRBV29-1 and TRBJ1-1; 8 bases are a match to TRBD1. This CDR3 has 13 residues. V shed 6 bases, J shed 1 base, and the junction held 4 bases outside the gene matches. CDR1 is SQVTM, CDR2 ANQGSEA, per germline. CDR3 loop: CSVRTGTNTEAFF. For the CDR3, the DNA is TGCAGCGTCCGGACAGGGACGAACACTGAAGCTTTCTTT.

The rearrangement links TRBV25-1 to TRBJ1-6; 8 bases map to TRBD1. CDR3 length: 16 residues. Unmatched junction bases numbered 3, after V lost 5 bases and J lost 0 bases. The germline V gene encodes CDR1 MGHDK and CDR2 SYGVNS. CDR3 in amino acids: CASSQTGVSYNSPLHF. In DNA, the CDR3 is TGTGCCAGCAGTCAGACAGGGGTCTCCTATAATTCACCCCTCCACTTT.

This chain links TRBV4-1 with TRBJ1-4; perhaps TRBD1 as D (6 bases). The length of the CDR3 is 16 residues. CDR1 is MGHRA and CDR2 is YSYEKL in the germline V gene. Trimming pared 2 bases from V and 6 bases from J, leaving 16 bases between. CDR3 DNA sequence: TGCGCCAGCAGCCAACCCGGGAGGGGGGGATATGAAAAACTGTTTTTT. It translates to CASSQPGRGGYEKLFF.

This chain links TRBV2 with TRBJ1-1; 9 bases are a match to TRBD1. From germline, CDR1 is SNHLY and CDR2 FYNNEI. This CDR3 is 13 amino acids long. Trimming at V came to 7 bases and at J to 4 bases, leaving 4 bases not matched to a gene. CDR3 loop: CASNDRGSTEAFF. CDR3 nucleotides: TGTGCCAGCAATGACAGGGGGTCCACTGAAGCTTTCTTT.

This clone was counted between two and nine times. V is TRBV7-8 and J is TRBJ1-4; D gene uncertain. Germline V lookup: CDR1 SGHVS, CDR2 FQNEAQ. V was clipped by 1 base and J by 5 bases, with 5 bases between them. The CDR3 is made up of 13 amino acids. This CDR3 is CASSLGENEKLFF. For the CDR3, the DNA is TGTGCCAGCAGCTTAGGGGAGAATGAAAAACTGTTTTTT.